The 8 T cell receptor beta chains below were found in one sample sequenced in a study of blood T cell repertoires in COVID-19. TCRdb keeps only in-frame clones here, not all; method: immunoSEQ multiplex PCR. The sample carries about 5,600 clones, approximately 84% recorded once. Material: peripheral blood. The receptors come from a human donor in a cohort sampled during active COVID-19.

J is TRBJ2-7 and V is TRBV28; D perhaps matches TRBD2 (6 bases). Germline assignment: CDR1 MDHEN and CDR2 SYDVKM. V lost 6 bases and J 3 bases, leaving 15 bases between the germline ends. The CDR3 has 14 residues. The CDR3 coding sequence is TGTGCCAGCAGCCCCCGCGGCGGGAACTACGAGCAGTACTTC. Protein sequence: CASSPRGGNYEQYF.

This chain joins TRBV27 and TRBJ2-7; D gene ambiguous. This CDR3 is 14 amino acids long. Trimming cost V 5 bases and J 0 bases, with 11 bases left between them. Germline CDR1 and CDR2: MNHEY and SMNVEV (reference sequence). The CDR3 protein is CASSQAGYSYEQYF. The CDR3 region has the DNA TGTGCCAGCAGTCAGGCAGGATACTCCTACGAGCAGTACTTC.

The V gene is TRBV7-8, the J gene TRBJ1-5; weak D call: TRBD1 (6 bases). V gave up 0 bases and J gave up 5 bases, with 8 bases separating them. CDR3 length: 14 amino acids. From germline, CDR1 is SGHVS and CDR2 FQNEAQ. The DNA of the CDR3 is TGTGCCAGCAGCTTAGCATCAGGGGATCAGCCCCAGCATTTT. Translated: CASSLASGDQPQHF.

The rearrangement joins TRBV4-3 to TRBJ2-1; TRBD2 matches 12 bases. In germline, CDR1 is LGHNA, CDR2 YSLEER. The trim removed 5 bases at V and 9 bases at J, leaving 20 bases unmatched. This CDR3 contains 19 residues. CDR3 nucleotides: TGCGCCAGCAGCGCGCTATCGACGGGGACTAGCGGGTTTACTAGTGAGCAGTTCTTC. It is translated as CASSALSTGTSGFTSEQFF.

The gene calls are TRBV12-3 or TRBV12-4 and TRBJ2-7, with D possibly matching TRBD1 (5 bases). V was cut by 6 bases and J by 6 bases, with 15 bases left in between. This CDR3 region has 13 residues. The CDR3 nucleotides read TGTGCCAGCAGAACAAACAGGTTCCCCGAGCAGTACTTC. Its translation is CASRTNRFPEQYF.

CDR3 coding DNA: TGCAGTGCTAGTGAATTGGGGGCAGGGGGCACTCAGCCCCAGCATTTT. The encoded protein is CSASELGAGGTQPQHF. The chain links TRBV20-1 to TRBJ1-5; 8 nucleotides match TRBD1. V lost 3 bases and J lost 6; bases outside the gene matches: 13. The CDR3 contains 16 residues. The germline V gene encodes CDR1 DFQATT and CDR2 SNEGSKA (reference sequence).

The chain is built from TRBV12-2 and TRBJ2-1; TRBD2 is taken as the D call from the table, unchecked against the DNA. TRBV12-2 is a pseudogene segment. The length of the CDR3 is 20 residues. The CDR3 is CASRLVPRGKLAGGVNEQFF. The CDR3 bases are TGTGCAAGTCGCTTAGTTCCCCGGGGAAAACTAGCGGGAGGGGTCAATGAGCAGTTCTTC.

The V gene is TRBV6-5, the J gene TRBJ1-2, with D perhaps TRBD1 (5 bases). Germline assignment: CDR1 MNHEY and CDR2 SVGAGI. This CDR3 is 14 amino acids long. V lost 5 bases and J 0 bases, leaving 10 bases between the germline ends. The CDR3 protein is CASSRTGANYGYTF. The CDR3 coding sequence is TGTGCCAGCAGTCGAACGGGGGCTAACTATGGCTACACCTTC.